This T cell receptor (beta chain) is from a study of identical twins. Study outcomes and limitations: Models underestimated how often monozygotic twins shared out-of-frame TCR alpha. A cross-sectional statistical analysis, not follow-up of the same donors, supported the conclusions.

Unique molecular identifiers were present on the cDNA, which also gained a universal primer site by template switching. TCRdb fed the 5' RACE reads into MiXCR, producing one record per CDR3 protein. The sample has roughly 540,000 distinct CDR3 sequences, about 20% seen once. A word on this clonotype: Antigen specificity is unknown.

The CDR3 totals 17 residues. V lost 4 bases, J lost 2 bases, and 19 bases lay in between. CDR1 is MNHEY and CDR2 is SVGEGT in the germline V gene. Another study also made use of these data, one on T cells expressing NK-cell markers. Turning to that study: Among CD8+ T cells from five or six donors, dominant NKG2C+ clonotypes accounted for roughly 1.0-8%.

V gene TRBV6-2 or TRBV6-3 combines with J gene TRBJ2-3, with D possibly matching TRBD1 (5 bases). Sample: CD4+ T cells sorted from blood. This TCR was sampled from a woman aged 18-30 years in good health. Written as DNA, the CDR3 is TGTGCCAGCAGTTCGCGACCCAAGTTGGGGCTCACAGATACGCAGTATTTT. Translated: CASSSRPKLGLTDTQYF.